These T cell receptor beta chains were read from a single sample in a study of blood T cell repertoires in COVID-19. Sequencing was performed with immunoSEQ multiplex PCR; in TCRdb, only in-frame clones are kept and a portion is missing. The table shows around 160,000 clones, with about nine tenths occurring only once. The specimen was peripheral blood. Every receptor here comes from a human donor in a cohort sampled during active COVID-19. CDR3s include the opening cysteine and the closing phenylalanine or tryptophan. Fields, in order: V gene, D gene, CDR3 length, J gene, clone size, CDR3 protein, CDR3 DNA. A D gene is named only where the DNA matches it firmly. Clone size is shown for a subset of rows, as once, few, many or a class of expanded clone.

>TRBV15|TRBD1|15|TRBJ1-2|NA
CATSRRGQENYGYTF
TGTGCCACCAGCAGGAGGGGACAGGAAAACTATGGCTACACCTTC
>TRBV6-5|NA|14|TRBJ1-2|NA
CASSVGRSNYGYTF
TGTGCCAGCTCTGTGGGCAGGTCAAACTATGGCTACACCTTC
>TRBV11-2|NA|14|TRBJ1-1|NA
CASSLFRPGTEAFF
TGTGCCAGCAGCTTGTTCAGGCCTGGGACTGAAGCTTTCTTT
>TRBV7-6|TRBD1|15|TRBJ2-7|NA
CASSSATGNSYEQYF
TGTGCCAGCAGCTCCGCGACAGGGAACTCCTACGAGCAGTACTTC
>TRBV2|NA|16|TRBJ1-5|NA
CASGGAGTATNQPQHF
TGTGCCAGCGGAGGGGCTGGGACGGCGACCAATCAGCCCCAGCATTTT
>TRBV20-1|NA|11|TRBJ2-7|once
CSAEQEIEQYF
TGCAGTGCTGAACAGGAGATCGAGCAGTACTTC
>TRBV20-1|NA|10|TRBJ2-5|NA
CSATPAAQYF
TGCAGTGCCACTCCAGCGGCCCAGTACTTC
>TRBV19|TRBD1|15|TRBJ1-5|NA
CASSSGGGGNQPQHF
TGTGCCAGTAGTTCCGGAGGGGGCGGGAATCAGCCCCAGCATTTT
>TRBV18|TRBD1|17|TRBJ2-7|NA
CASSPSGPRTGHYEQYF
TGTGCCAGCTCACCGTCCGGTCCTCGGACAGGGCACTACGAGCAGTACTTC
>TRBV20-1|NA|13|TRBJ2-7|NA
CSASRGLGWEQYF
TGCAGTGCTAGTAGGGGTCTAGGGTGGGAGCAGTACTTC
>TRBV9|TRBD1|13|TRBJ1-2|NA
CASSVGTGVGYTF
TGTGCCAGCAGCGTGGGGACAGGGGTTGGCTACACCTTC
>TRBV4-3|NA|12|TRBJ2-1|NA
CASSPAGNEQFF
TGCGCCAGCAGCCCGGCGGGAAATGAGCAGTTCTTC
>TRBV7-2|NA|13|TRBJ1-1|NA
CASSLAESAEAFF
TGTGCCAGCAGCTTAGCGGAGTCAGCTGAAGCTTTCTTT
>TRBV9|NA|14|TRBJ1-6|few
CASSAGPLNSPLHF
TGTGCCAGCAGCGCCGGTCCACTGAATTCACCCCTCCACTTT
>TRBV27|NA|17|TRBJ2-3|NA
CASSLFCGRENTDTQYF
TGTGCCAGCAGTCTGTTTTGCGGACGGGAGAACACAGATACGCAGTATTTT
>TRBV4-3|NA|14|TRBJ1-1|NA
CASSQQSGYGEAFF
TGCGCCAGCAGCCAACAATCCGGGTACGGTGAAGCTTTCTTT
>TRBV4-1|NA|15|TRBJ1-4|NA
CASSQGGGAYEKLFF
TGCGCCAGCAGCCAAGGGGGGGGCGCGTATGAAAAACTGTTTTTT
>TRBV7-6|TRBD2|18|TRBJ2-3|NA
CASSLAGSGGPSTDTQYF
TGTGCCAGCAGCTTAGCTGGGAGCGGGGGACCTAGCACAGATACGCAGTATTTT
>TRBV11-2|TRBD1|18|TRBJ1-2|NA
CASSLVTVQGAQGYGYTF
TGTGCCAGCAGCTTAGTGACAGTACAGGGGGCTCAGGGCTATGGCTACACCTTC
>TRBV5-1|NA|15|TRBJ2-1|NA
CASSLAASSYNEQFF
TGCGCCAGCAGCTTAGCGGCCAGCTCCTACAATGAGCAGTTCTTC